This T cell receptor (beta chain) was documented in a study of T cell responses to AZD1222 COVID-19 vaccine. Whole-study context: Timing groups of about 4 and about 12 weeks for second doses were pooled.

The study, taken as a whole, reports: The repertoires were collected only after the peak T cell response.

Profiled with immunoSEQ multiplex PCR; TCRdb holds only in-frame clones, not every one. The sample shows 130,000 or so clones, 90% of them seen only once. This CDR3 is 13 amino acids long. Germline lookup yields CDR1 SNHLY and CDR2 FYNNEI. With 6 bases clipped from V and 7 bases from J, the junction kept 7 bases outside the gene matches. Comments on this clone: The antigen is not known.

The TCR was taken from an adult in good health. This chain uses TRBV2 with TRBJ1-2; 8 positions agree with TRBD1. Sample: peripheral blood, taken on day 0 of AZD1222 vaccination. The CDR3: CASRDQTGVGYTF. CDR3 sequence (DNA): TGTGCCAGCAGAGACCAGACAGGGGTTGGCTACACCTTC.